These 25 T cell receptor beta chains were sequenced from one sample in a study of CD8+ T cells in alopecia areata (dated by TCRdb to the late 2010s). Library method: the immunoSEQ multiplex PCR assay. To provide template for TCR sequencing, every sample had RNA extracted and reverse transcribed into cDNA. As stored in TCRdb, this immuneACCESS dataset retains in-frame rearrangements with V and J assigned. A fraction of the clones does not appear; measured against another copy, unresolved V genes explain less than half of the discrepancy, and the remainder lacks a known reason. In all, the sample holds more than 90,000 clones, and less than 70% of those were seen once. The ten largest account for around 2.7% of the sample. What was sequenced was CD4+ T cells sorted from blood. Every receptor here comes from a human donor in good health.

V is TRBV5-4 and J is TRBJ2-2; the match to TRBD1 covers 7 bases. Germline CDR1 SGHNT, CDR2 YYREEE (reference sequence). J lost 2 bases, V lost 4 bases, and 5 bases had no gene match. This CDR3 comprises 15 residues. The CDR3 sequence is CASSPRTGNTGELFF. In nucleotides, the CDR3 is TGTGCCAGCAGCCCCCGGACAGGTAACACCGGGGAGCTGTTTTTT.

This clone was detected only a few times. The CDR3 region is CSVQWGTNTEAFF. CDR3 nucleotide sequence: TGCAGCGTCCAGTGGGGGACTAACACTGAAGCTTTCTTT. This chain links TRBV29-1 with TRBJ1-1, with TRBD1 as a possible D gene (5 bases). Germline values: CDR1 SQVTM, CDR2 ANQGSEA. The germline V and J ends were trimmed by 6 bases and 2 bases, with 13 bases remaining between them. The CDR3 is 13 residues long.

V and J are TRBV4-1 and TRBJ1-5, with D unclear. V shed 8 bases and J shed 2 bases, with 10 bases lying between them. Germline-derived CDR1 and CDR2 are MGHRA and YSYEKL. This CDR3 contains 13 residues. CDR3 coding DNA: TGCGCCAGCTGGCCGGGTGGCAATCAGCCCCAGCATTTT. Its translation is CASWPGGNQPQHF.

The V and J genes are TRBV4-2 and TRBJ1-6, with 8 bases fitting TRBD1. V shed 3 bases, J shed 8 bases, and the junction held 3 bases outside the gene matches. Germline loops: CDR1 LGHNA, CDR2 YNFKEQ. There are 14 residues in the CDR3. The CDR3: CASSQTGDYSPLHF. The CDR3 DNA is TGTGCCAGCAGCCAGACAGGGGATTATTCACCCCTCCACTTT.

This clone came up a few times. V is TRBV7-9 and J is TRBJ1-1; 7 nucleotides line up with TRBD1. Germline CDR1 is SEHNR and CDR2 is FQNEAQ (reference sequence). This CDR3 region has 14 residues. V was clipped by 3 bases and J by 5 bases; unmatched bases: 6. CDR3 in amino acids: CASSFSGGGTEAFF. For the CDR3, the DNA is TGTGCCAGCAGCTTTTCAGGGGGTGGAACTGAAGCTTTCTTT.

The rearrangement joins TRBV11-2 to TRBJ1-1; D gene uncertain. Trimming cost V 1 base and J 6 bases, with 3 bases left between them. CDR1 and CDR2 from the germline V gene are SGHAT and FQNNGV. CDR3 length: 11 residues. The CDR3, as DNA: TGTGCCAGCAGCTTAGTCGCTGAAGCTTTCTTT. Translation gives CASSLVAEAFF. Full variable domain (remainder filled in from reference TRBV11-2 and TRBJ1-1): EAGVAQSPRYKIIEKRQSVAFWCNPISGHATLYWYQQILGQGPKLLIQFQNNGVVDDSQLPKDRFSAERLKGVDSTLKIQPAKLEDSAVYLCASSLVAEAFFGQGTRLTVV.

The sample holds one count of this clone. The rearrangement uses TRBV11-2 and TRBJ2-1; D is ambiguous. Trimming left V 1 base short and J 0 bases short, with 7 bases between. Germline CDR1 is SGHAT and CDR2 is FQNNGV. This CDR3 has 15 amino acids. CDR3 bases: TGTGCCAGCAGCTTAGGTGCGAGCTCCTACAATGAGCAGTTCTTC. Translation: CASSLGASSYNEQFF.

This chain uses TRBV4-1 with TRBJ2-5; 9 bases align to TRBD1. The CDR3 runs to 16 residues. V shed 1 base, J shed 5 bases, and the junction held 8 bases outside the gene matches. The germline V gene encodes CDR1 MGHRA and CDR2 YSYEKL. The CDR3: CASSQGEQGARETQYF. The DNA of the CDR3 is TGCGCCAGCAGCCAAGGGGAACAGGGGGCTAGGGAGACCCAGTACTTC.

The genes are TRBV27 and TRBJ2-7; the match to TRBD1 covers 8 bases. CDR1 is MNHEY and CDR2 is SMNVEV in the germline V gene (reference sequence). J gave up 6 bases and V 5 bases, and 3 bases lay outside the gene matches. The CDR3 extends over 12 amino acids. The CDR3 region is CASSQGAGEQYF. Here the CDR3 DNA reads TGTGCCAGCAGTCAGGGGGCGGGCGAGCAGTACTTC.

This clone was counted between two and nine times. V usage is TRBV5-6 and J usage is TRBJ1-5; TRBD1 agrees at 10 bases. The V and J ends lost 2 bases and 7 bases, in that order; junction bases with no gene match: 3. This CDR3 is 14 amino acids long. Germline values: CDR1 SGHDT, CDR2 YYEEEE. This CDR3 reads CASSFRDRGQPQHF. The CDR3 nucleotides read TGTGCCAGCAGCTTCCGGGACAGGGGCCAGCCCCAGCATTTT.

This chain links TRBV18 with TRBJ2-7; D not resolved. This CDR3 is built from 13 residues. From germline, CDR1 is KGHSH and CDR2 LQKENI. V lost 5 bases, J lost 3 bases, and 11 bases lay in between. CDR3 coding DNA: TGTGCCAGCTCAAGTACCCCGAACTACGAGCAGTACTTC. Its translation is CASSSTPNYEQYF.

The chain is built from TRBV5-4 and TRBJ2-7; tentatively, D is TRBD1 or TRBD2 (5 bases each). The CDR3 length is 16 residues. Germline values: CDR1 SGHNT, CDR2 YYREEE (reference sequence). Trimming took off 3 bases at V and 6 bases at J, with 22 bases between the two ends. As DNA, the CDR3 is TGTGCCAGCAGCTCAGGTATAGACAGAGGGCTGGGCGAGCAGTACTTC. Residues: CASSSGIDRGLGEQYF. Full variable domain (missing parts from reference TRBV5-4 and TRBJ2-7): ETGVTQSPTHLIKTRGQQVTLRCSSQSGHNTVSWYQQALGQGPQFIFQYYREEENGRGNFPPRFSGLQFPNYSSELNVNALELDDSALYLCASSSGIDRGLGEQYFGPGTRLTVT.

V usage is TRBV7-2 and J usage is TRBJ1-3, with unresolved D. V was clipped by 2 bases and J by 4 bases, with 3 bases between them. CDR3 length: 12 residues. Germline-derived CDR1 and CDR2 are SGHTA and FQGNSA. CDR3 protein: CASSLQGNTIYF. The CDR3, as DNA: TGTGCCAGCAGCTTACAGGGAAACACCATATATTTT. Variable domain in full (rest from reference TRBV7-2 and TRBJ1-3): GAGVSQSPSNKVTEKGKDVELRCDPISGHTALYWYRQSLGQGLEFLIYFQGNSAPDKSGLPSDRFSAERTGGSVSTLTIQRTQQEDSAVYLCASSLQGNTIYFGEGSWLTVV.

V gene TRBV5-6 combines with J gene TRBJ2-3, with 14 bases fitting TRBD2. The germline V gene encodes CDR1 SGHDT and CDR2 YYEEEE. This CDR3 spans 15 amino acids. V dropped 4 bases and J dropped 6; count of bases not matched to a gene: 4. CDR3 bases: TGTGCCAGCAGCCGACTAGCGGGGGGGCCGGATACGCAGTATTTT. This sequence encodes CASSRLAGGPDTQYF.

The rearrangement uses TRBV6-5 and TRBJ2-7; D possibly corresponds to TRBD1 (6 bases). This CDR3 comprises 13 residues. Germline CDR1 MNHEY, CDR2 SVGAGI. V lost 7 bases, J lost 0 bases, and 10 bases lay in between. CDR3 DNA: TGTGCCAGCAAGAGGGACAACTCCTACGAGCAGTACTTC. The encoded protein is CASKRDNSYEQYF.

The CDR3 loop is CASSQDPAGFYGYTF. The CDR3 DNA sequence: TGCGCCAGCAGCCAAGATCCGGCAGGGTTCTATGGCTACACCTTC. The chain recombines TRBV4-1 with TRBJ1-2, with a tentative D call TRBD1 (5 bases). This CDR3 is 15 amino acids long. Germline CDR1 is MGHRA and CDR2 is YSYEKL. Between the trimmed V and J ends, which lost 0 bases and 4 bases, there was a span of 12 bases.

The chain links TRBV7-9 to TRBJ2-7; D may match TRBD1 or TRBD2 (5 bases each). This CDR3 has 16 residues. Trimming pared 3 bases from V and 0 bases from J, leaving 15 bases between. Germline V gene sequence: CDR1 SEHNR, CDR2 FQNEAQ (reference sequence). This CDR3 reads CASSFTGAGSSYEQYF. Written as DNA, the CDR3 is TGTGCCAGCAGCTTTACCGGGGCAGGAAGCTCCTACGAGCAGTACTTC.

The genes are TRBV29-1 and TRBJ1-1; a weak D match, TRBD1 (5 bases). Germline CDR1 is SQVTM and CDR2 is ANQGSEA. V was cut by 8 bases and J by 1 base, with 8 bases left in between. The CDR3 is 11 amino acids. CDR3 protein: CSTDRNTEAFF. The DNA for the CDR3 is TGCAGCACAGACAGGAACACTGAAGCTTTCTTT.

This clone was observed many times. The chain uses TRBV10-1 and TRBJ2-3, with TRBD2 identical over 8 bases. This CDR3 is 16 amino acids long. CDR1 and CDR2 from the germline V gene are WNHNN and SYGVQD (reference sequence). V was pared by 6 bases and J by 2 bases, with 10 bases of the junction left unmatched. The CDR3 DNA is TGCGCCAGCAGCCCAGCTCAGCGGGGGAACACAGATACGCAGTATTTT. Its protein product is CASSPAQRGNTDTQYF.

J is TRBJ1-6 and V is TRBV19, with TRBD1 matching over 7 bases. The J segment lost 2 bases and the V segment lost 3 bases, leaving 4 bases of the junction unmatched. The length of the CDR3 is 16 residues. Germline V lookup: CDR1 LNHDA, CDR2 SQIVND (reference sequence). The CDR3 bases are TGTGCCAGTAGTATGACAGGGATCACCTATAATTCACCCCTCCACTTT. It encodes CASSMTGITYNSPLHF.

This rearrangement joins TRBV29-1 to TRBJ2-2; 8 bases fit TRBD1. Trimming at V came to 7 bases and at J to 4 bases, leaving 17 bases not matched to a gene. In germline, CDR1 is SQVTM, CDR2 ANQGSEA. The CDR3 runs 17 residues. The chain's CDR3 is CSARGMGQGAGTGELFF. In DNA, the CDR3 is TGCAGCGCCAGAGGGATGGGGCAGGGGGCCGGCACCGGGGAGCTGTTTTTT.

The V call is TRBV29-1, the J call TRBJ2-3, with 7 nucleotides matching TRBD1. CDR1 is SQVTM and CDR2 is ANQGSEA in the germline V gene. This CDR3 has 13 residues. CDR3 in amino acids: CSVTDRNTDTQYF. The CDR3 nucleotides read TGCAGTGTGACGGACAGGAACACAGATACGCAGTATTTT.

The chain joins TRBV9 to TRBJ2-7, with no clear D. CDR1 is SGDLS, CDR2 YYNGEE, per germline. V lost 5 bases and J lost 7, with 19 bases in between. The CDR3 has 14 amino acids. In DNA form, the CDR3 reads TGTGCCAGCAGTGGAAGGGTCTCCCTGGGGGAGCAGTACTTC. Translating gives CASSGRVSLGEQYF.

The chain recombines TRBV30 with TRBJ1-6, with D hard to call. In germline, CDR1 is GTSNPN, CDR2 SVGIG (reference sequence). Trimming pared 4 bases from V and 7 bases from J, leaving 11 bases between. The CDR3 is 13 amino acids. The chain's CDR3 is CAWKVDSNSPLHF. DNA of the CDR3: TGTGCCTGGAAGGTCGACTCCAATTCACCCCTCCACTTT.

CDR3 sequence reads: CASSQAGGQETQYF. The CDR3 DNA sequence: TGTGCCAGCAGCCAAGCAGGGGGGCAAGAGACCCAGTACTTC. This chain uses TRBV25-1 with TRBJ2-5; maybe TRBD1 (7 bases). Germline V lookup: CDR1 MGHDK, CDR2 SYGVNS. Trimming left V 6 bases short and J 2 bases short, with 13 bases between. The CDR3 sequence is 14 residues long.